Below are 29 T cell receptor beta chains sequenced from a single sample in a study of human T cells and chemical hapten exposure. TCRdb reprocessed the RACE reads via MiXCR and lists one record per CDR3 protein. The sample holds approximately 320,000 distinct CDR3 sequences, over 5% seen once. Time point described: pre-sensitization, week 0. Treatment denoted: therapeutic diphenylcyclopropenone sensitization with weekly scalp DPC. Sequences were derived from whole blood, sampled in connection with sensitization to the hapten diphenylcyclopropenone (DPC). The receptors shown here come from a woman aged 18 to 35 with alopecia areata. Some clones in this sample may be carry-over from other donors' samples.

This chain connects TRBV3-1 to TRBJ1-4; TRBD1 matches at 7 bases. The ends lost 4 bases at V and 7 bases at J; junction bases unmatched: 9. The germline V gene has CDR1 LGHDT and CDR2 YNNKEL (reference sequence). The CDR3 loop spans 15 amino acids. Here the CDR3 reads CASSRTGANGEKLFF. The CDR3 DNA reads as TGTGCCAGCAGCCGAACAGGGGCTAACGGTGAAAAACTGTTTTTT.

This clonotype showed up many times. This rearrangement joins TRBV4-2 to TRBJ1-1; D is undetermined. The CDR3 sequence is 14 residues long. Per germline, CDR1 LGHNA and CDR2 YNFKEQ. Deletions cut 1 base from V and 5 bases from J, with 11 bases between. The CDR3 sequence is CASSQGETTTEAFF. CDR3 nucleotide sequence: TGTGCCAGCAGCCAAGGGGAGACGACGACTGAAGCTTTCTTT.

The V gene is TRBV7-9, the J gene TRBJ1-1; 7 nucleotides match TRBD1. CDR1 is SEHNR, CDR2 FQNEAQ, per germline (reference sequence). The J segment lost 9 bases and the V segment lost 3 bases, leaving 7 bases of the junction unmatched. This CDR3 comprises 13 residues. The DNA for the CDR3 is TGTGCCAGCAGCTTGGGGGGACAGCATAAAGCTTTCTTT. Translating it yields CASSLGGQHKAFF.

In its sample, this clonotype ranks as medium-sized. V and J are TRBV28 and TRBJ2-1; possibly TRBD1 for D (5 bases). This CDR3 is built from 12 residues. The V end was cut by 2 bases, the J end by 8 bases, with 7 bases between. Germline CDR1 reads MDHEN; CDR2 reads SYDVKM. CDR3 bases: TGTGCCAGCAGTTTAATAGGGGATGAGCAGTTCTTC. Translated, it gives CASSLIGDEQFF.

This clonotype was counted many times. This rearrangement joins TRBV29-1 to TRBJ1-2, with D hard to call. Germline CDR1 SQVTM, CDR2 ANQGSEA. Trimming took off 5 bases at V and 6 bases at J, with 10 bases between the two ends. This CDR3 is built from 11 residues. The DNA for the CDR3 is TGCAGCGTTCGGGGTACCCATGGCTACACCTTC. This sequence encodes CSVRGTHGYTF.

A few counts support this clonotype. V and J are TRBV27 and TRBJ1-1; 7 bases match TRBD1. Germline values: CDR1 MNHEY, CDR2 SMNVEV (reference sequence). The CDR3 is 15 amino acids. V gave up 5 bases and J gave up 0 bases; unmatched junction bases: 6. The CDR3 protein is CASSGGQRLNTEAFF. The CDR3 nucleotides read TGTGCCAGCAGTGGGGGACAGAGACTGAACACTGAAGCTTTCTTT.

This clonotype was observed a few times. The chain couples TRBV27 to TRBJ1-3; D gene ambiguous. The V end was cut by 6 bases, the J end by 4 bases, with 10 bases between. Per the germline V gene, CDR1 is MNHEY and CDR2 is SMNVEV (reference sequence). This CDR3 has 13 residues. The CDR3 loop reads CASSRTGGNTIYF. The CDR3 DNA is TGTGCCAGCAGCAGGACGGGAGGAAACACCATATATTTT.

This clonotype was observed a handful of times. The chain is built from TRBV4-1 and TRBJ2-3; tentative D call: TRBD2 (7 bases). CDR3 length equals 16 residues. Trimming cost V 0 bases and J 6 bases, with 16 bases left between them. The germline CDR1 and CDR2 sequences are MGHRA and YSYEKL. The CDR3 DNA is TGCGCCAGCAGCCAAGATTGGGGGGGCACAACGGATACGCAGTATTTT. It yields the protein CASSQDWGGTTDTQYF.

The CDR3 DNA sequence: TGTGCCAGCAGTGAACGAGGGGTCGGCACAGATACGCAGTATTTT. Translation: CASSERGVGTDTQYF. The V and J genes are TRBV2 and TRBJ2-3; D possibly uses TRBD1 or TRBD2 (5 bases each). V was pared by 2 bases and J by 1 base, with 10 bases between. Germline CDR1 and CDR2: SNHLY and FYNNEI. The CDR3 consists of 15 residues.

The table lists this clonotype with many counts. The J gene is TRBJ2-3, the V gene TRBV4-3; unclear D gene. Germline V lookup: CDR1 LGHNA, CDR2 YSLEER. V gave up 0 bases and J gave up 4 bases, with 11 bases separating them. This CDR3 is 15 amino acids long. CDR3 sequence reads: CASSQEEFLADTQYF. The CDR3, as DNA: TGCGCCAGCAGCCAAGAAGAGTTCCTCGCAGATACGCAGTATTTT.

This clonotype was detected ten times or more. This chain connects TRBV28 to TRBJ1-2; 7 positions agree with TRBD1. The length of the CDR3 is 14 residues. Germline V gene lookup returns CDR1 MDHEN and CDR2 SYDVKM. V was pared by 3 bases and J by 6 bases, with 7 bases of the junction left unmatched. In DNA, the CDR3 is TGTGCCAGCAGTTTTGCCGGGACAGTCCATGGCTACACCTTC. It yields the protein CASSFAGTVHGYTF.

This clonotype showed up just a few times. The chain has TRBV20-1 and TRBJ2-3; the D gene is possibly TRBD2 (6 bases). CDR1 and CDR2 (germline): DFQATT, SNEGSKA (reference sequence). The CDR3 has 13 residues. Trimming removed 6 bases at V and 9 bases at J, with 19 bases between. In nucleotides, the CDR3 is TGCAGTGCCGGAGGGACCTCACGGGCCACGCAGTATTTT. Encoded protein: CSAGGTSRATQYF.

There are a few counts of this clonotype. The rearrangement links TRBV29-1 to TRBJ2-3, with D possibly being TRBD1 (5 bases). Germline assignment: CDR1 SQVTM and CDR2 ANQGSEA. The CDR3 spans 15 residues. V was clipped by 6 bases and J by 2 bases, with 18 bases between them. The CDR3 loop is CSVGKDTGYTDTQYF. The CDR3, as DNA: TGCAGCGTCGGCAAGGACACCGGATACACAGATACGCAGTATTTT.

In its sample, this clonotype was seen a few times. The chain joins TRBV7-2 to TRBJ2-2; D remains unclear. CDR1 and CDR2 (germline): SGHTA, FQGNSA. Between the trimmed V and J ends, which lost 2 bases and 4 bases, there was a span of 11 bases. The CDR3 consists of 15 residues. CDR3 bases: TGTGCCAGCAGCTTAAGGTCGAGGTCCACCGGGGAGCTGTTTTTT. This codes for CASSLRSRSTGELFF.

This clonotype occurred a few times. The rearrangement uses TRBV5-4 and TRBJ2-3, with 8 nucleotides matching TRBD1. The CDR3 is made up of 16 amino acids. V was pared by 4 bases and J by 2 bases, with 9 bases of the junction left unmatched. CDR1 is SGHNT and CDR2 is YYREEE in the germline V gene (reference sequence). CDR3 amino acids: CASSPGGRNPTDTQYF. CDR3 DNA: TGTGCCAGCAGCCCAGGGGGCCGGAACCCCACAGATACGCAGTATTTT.

This clonotype was seen many times. V is TRBV5-6 and J is TRBJ2-3, with TRBD1 matching over 8 bases. Trimming at V came to 5 bases and at J to 1 base, leaving 12 bases not matched to a gene. This CDR3 has 17 amino acids. CDR1 is SGHDT and CDR2 is YYEEEE in the germline V gene. CDR3 DNA: TGTGCCAGCAGACACACTCGGACAGGGATGGGCACAGATACGCAGTATTTT. Translated, it gives CASRHTRTGMGTDTQYF.

In DNA form, the CDR3 reads TGTGCCAGCAGTGAAGTAACCCCAGAGGACGAGCAGTACTTC. Its translation is CASSEVTPEDEQYF. J is TRBJ2-7 and V is TRBV2; D not certain. This CDR3 has 14 amino acids. V was cut by 1 base and J by 5 bases, with 12 bases left in between. The V gene's germline CDR1 is SNHLY and CDR2 FYNNEI.

This clonotype was counted many times. The chain links TRBV12-3 or TRBV12-4 to TRBJ1-1; no firm D call. There are 14 residues in the CDR3. Trimming removed 1 base from V and 2 bases from J, with 8 bases in between. The CDR3 loop is CASSLDWPNTEAFF. For the CDR3, the DNA is TGTGCCAGCAGTTTAGACTGGCCCAACACTGAAGCTTTCTTT.

This chain links TRBV12-3 or TRBV12-4 with TRBJ1-2; 10 bases are shared with TRBD1. V shed 6 bases and J 8 bases; nucleotides not matched to a gene: 6. This CDR3 spans 13 amino acids. CDR3 coding DNA: TGTGCCAGCAGGGAGACAGGGGGCGAGGGCTACACCTTC. Protein sequence: CASRETGGEGYTF.

The gene calls are TRBV5-4 and TRBJ1-1; 9 nucleotides line up with TRBD1. CDR1 and CDR2 (germline): SGHNT, YYREEE (reference sequence). The J segment lost 2 bases and the V segment lost 7 bases, leaving 6 bases of the junction unmatched. CDR3 size: 14 residues. CDR3 amino acids: CASGWTGVNTEAFF. The CDR3 DNA sequence: TGTGCCAGCGGTTGGACAGGGGTAAACACTGAAGCTTTCTTT. Based on the CDR3 plus reference TRBV5-4 and TRBJ1-1, the full variable domain is ETGVTQSPTHLIKTRGQQVTLRCSSQSGHNTVSWYQQALGQGPQFIFQYYREEENGRGNFPPRFSGLQFPNYSSELNVNALELDDSALYLCASGWTGVNTEAFFGQGTRLTVV.

This clonotype was observed many times. This chain connects TRBV7-3 to TRBJ2-5; 8 nucleotides agree with TRBD2. Looked up from germline, CDR1 is SGHTA and CDR2 is FQGTGA. CDR3 length equals 15 residues. V was clipped by 1 base and J by 4 bases; unmatched bases: 5. Here the CDR3 DNA reads TGTGCCAGCAGCTTAAACGGGGGGGCCGGAGAGACCCAGTACTTC. It codes for CASSLNGGAGETQYF.

This chain connects TRBV3-1 to TRBJ2-7; 7 bases line up with TRBD2. The CDR3 has 16 amino acids. V shed 4 bases and J 0 bases; nucleotides not matched to a gene: 9. The germline V gene encodes CDR1 LGHDT and CDR2 YNNKEL (reference sequence). Here the CDR3 reads CASSPLFGGGSYEQYF. As DNA, the CDR3 is TGTGCCAGCAGCCCCCTATTTGGCGGGGGCTCCTACGAGCAGTACTTC.

This clonotype has a handful of counts. This CDR3 is CASSLWLAGDRGLNQPQHF. As DNA, the CDR3 is TGTGCCAGCAGTTTATGGTTGGCCGGGGACAGGGGTCTTAATCAGCCCCAGCATTTT. The chain carries TRBV28 and TRBJ1-5; 10 nucleotides match TRBD1. Germline CDR1 reads MDHEN; CDR2 reads SYDVKM. Trimming took 0 bases from V and 4 from J; bases not matched to a gene: 12. This CDR3 is 19 amino acids long.

This clonotype has at least ten counts. The V and J genes are TRBV5-1 and TRBJ2-3; 8 nucleotides line up with TRBD2. The junction had 8 bases not matched to a gene; V was cut back by 7 bases and J by 4 bases. The V gene's germline CDR1 is SGHRS and CDR2 YFSETQ. This CDR3 contains 14 residues. CDR3 loop: CASGSGDRSDTQYF. In DNA form, the CDR3 reads TGCGCCAGCGGTAGCGGGGACCGGTCAGATACGCAGTATTTT. Complete variable domain (other parts from reference TRBV5-1 and TRBJ2-3): KAGVTQTPRYLIKTRGQQVTLSCSPISGHRSVSWYQQTPGQGLQFLFEYFSETQRNKGNFPGRFSGRQFSNSRSEMNVSTLELGDSALYLCASGSGDRSDTQYFGPGTRLTVL.

This clonotype was detected a few times. The chain recombines TRBV4-2 with TRBJ2-1; TRBD1 is a possible D gene (6 bases). This CDR3 contains 18 residues. CDR1 is LGHNA, CDR2 YNFKEQ, per germline. Trimming took 1 base from V and 2 from J, leaving 18 bases between them. The CDR3 is CASSQAQGFAPTYNEQFF. The CDR3 bases are TGTGCCAGCAGCCAAGCCCAGGGGTTTGCACCGACCTACAATGAGCAGTTCTTC.

The chain carries TRBV28 and TRBJ2-5, with a tentative D call TRBD1 (5 bases). From germline, CDR1 is MDHEN and CDR2 SYDVKM. The CDR3 spans 13 residues. Trimming took off 6 bases at V and 3 bases at J, with 11 bases between the two ends. CDR3 loop: CASRPREKETQYF. CDR3 DNA sequence: TGTGCCAGCAGGCCCAGGGAAAAAGAGACCCAGTACTTC.

This clonotype was detected only a few times. The V call is TRBV12-3 or TRBV12-4, the J call TRBJ1-1; D is unclear. The CDR3 sequence is 13 residues long. V was cut by 5 bases and J by 3 bases, with 10 bases left in between. This chain's CDR3 is CASSPAKHTEAFF. Here the CDR3 DNA reads TGTGCCAGCAGTCCAGCAAAGCACACTGAAGCTTTCTTT.

The V gene is TRBV3-1, the J gene TRBJ2-7, with no clear D. V was trimmed by 3 bases and J by 0 bases, leaving 3 bases between them. The CDR3 covers 12 residues. Germline lookup yields CDR1 LGHDT and CDR2 YNNKEL (reference sequence). DNA of the CDR3: TGTGCCAGCAGCCACTACTCCTACGAGCAGTACTTC. Translating gives CASSHYSYEQYF.

At least ten counts were recorded for this clonotype. The V and J genes are TRBV12-3 or TRBV12-4 and TRBJ1-1; no clear D gene. Trimming shortened V by 7 bases and J by 0 bases, and 6 bases separated the two germline ends. The CDR3 has 12 residues. Written as DNA, the CDR3 is TGTGCCAGCACCGGGATGAACACTGAAGCTTTCTTT. This codes for CASTGMNTEAFF.